The subject of this entry is one TCR beta chain. The antigen is unknown. These data originate in a study of CD8 T cells in Susac syndrome. Random-hexamer reverse transcription was applied to roughly 0.5 to 1 ug RNA. Across 54 Vbeta and 13 Jbeta, immunoSEQ multiplex PCR amplified TCR beta CDR3. TCRdb processed the immunoSEQ multiplex PCR reads anew with MiXCR; each CDR3 protein has one entry. Here the sample spans some 200,000 distinct CDR3 sequences, about 96% being singletons. Sequencing of TCR beta was performed on blood CD8+ and CD4+ T cells. The CD8+ and CD4+ T cells were negatively isolated, with the TEMRA cells enriched by FACS. This CDR3 is built from 14 residues. The germline gives CDR1 SQVTM, CDR2 ANQGSEA. V lost 4 bases and J 4 bases, leaving 14 bases between the germline ends. Findings and caveats of the study: That the number of individuals in its TCR sequencing and HLA analysis was relatively small was acknowledged by the study.

J is TRBJ1-5 and V is TRBV29-1; perhaps TRBD1 as D (5 bases). Material for sequencing was CD4+ T cells from PBMCs. The clonotype comes from a human donor with multiple sclerosis. CDR3 bases: TGCAGCGTTGCACCTCGGGACCAAAATCAGCCCCAGCATTTT. Amino acids: CSVAPRDQNQPQHF.